This T cell receptor beta chain was sequenced in a study of cytomegalovirus exposure and HLA in healthy donors. This clone was seen more than once but under ten times. Its matching antigen is unknown. Sampled while nominally healthy, donors likely had unrecorded immune exposures. The primer mix had 60 Vbeta and 13 Jbeta primers. Using immunoSEQ multiplex PCR, the repertoire was profiled, and TCRdb retains in-frame clones only, with some absent. The table includes about 120,000 clones, 15% detected once. General observations from the study: Presence/absence analyses took donor sequencing depth as roughly uniform.

This TCR derives from a woman aged 18-30 years in good health and CMV-seronegative. Material: PBMCs.

CDR3 in amino acids: CASSLGGRAADTQYF. The CDR3 DNA is TGTGCCAGCAGTTTAGGCGGGAGGGCCGCAGATACGCAGTATTTT. J is TRBJ2-3 and V is TRBV27, with 9 bases aligning to TRBD2. The length of the CDR3 is 15 residues. The germline V gene encodes CDR1 MNHEY and CDR2 SMNVEV (reference sequence). After removal of 2 bases from V and 4 bases from J, the junction contained 4 bases not matched to a gene.